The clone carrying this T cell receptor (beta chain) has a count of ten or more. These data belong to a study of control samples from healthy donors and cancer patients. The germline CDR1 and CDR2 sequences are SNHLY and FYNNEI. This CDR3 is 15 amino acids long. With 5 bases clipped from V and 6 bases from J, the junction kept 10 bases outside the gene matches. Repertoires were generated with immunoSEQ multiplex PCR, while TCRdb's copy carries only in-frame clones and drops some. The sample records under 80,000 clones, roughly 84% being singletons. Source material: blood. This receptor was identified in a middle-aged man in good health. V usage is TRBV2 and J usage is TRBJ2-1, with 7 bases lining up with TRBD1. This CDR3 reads CASSSQGMMGNEQFF. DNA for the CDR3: TGTGCCAGCAGTTCACAGGGGATGATGGGCAATGAGCAGTTCTTC.